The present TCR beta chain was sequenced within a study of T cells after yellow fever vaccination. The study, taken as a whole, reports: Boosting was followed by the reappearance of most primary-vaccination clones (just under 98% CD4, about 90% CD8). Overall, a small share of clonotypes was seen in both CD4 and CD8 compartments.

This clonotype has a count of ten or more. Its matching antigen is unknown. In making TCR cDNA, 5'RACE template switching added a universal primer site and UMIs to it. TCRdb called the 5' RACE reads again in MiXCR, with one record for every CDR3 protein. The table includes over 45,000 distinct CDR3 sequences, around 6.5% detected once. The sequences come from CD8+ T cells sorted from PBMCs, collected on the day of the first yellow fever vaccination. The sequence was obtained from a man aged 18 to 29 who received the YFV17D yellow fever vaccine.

CDR3 residues: CAMGPPGQHNEQFF. The DNA for the CDR3 is TGTGCCATGGGCCCGCCGGGACAGCACAATGAGCAGTTCTTC. V gene TRBV5-5 combines with J gene TRBJ2-1; 7 bases fit TRBD1. This CDR3 has 14 amino acids. The V gene end was trimmed by 9 bases and the J gene end by 5 bases; junction bases not matched to a gene: 11. CDR1 is SGHKS and CDR2 is YYEKEE in the germline V gene (reference sequence).